These T cell receptor beta chains were read from a single sample in a study of post-analysis software for immune sequencing data. TCRdb reprocessed the PCR reads via MiXCR and lists one record per CDR3 protein. The sample lists around 770,000 distinct CDR3 sequences; under 60% were seen once. Sequencing was done on a sample of blood. All receptors come from a girl under 18 with multiple sclerosis. Both conserved end residues are part of each CDR3. The D gene is left open where the match is weak. Some rows mark clone size as missing; the rest say once, few, many or name a class of expanded clone.

V: TRBV29-1; J: TRBJ1-2; size: -; D: -; length: 11; CDR3: CSVVWGGGYTF; DNA: TGCAGCGTTGTATGGGGAGGAGGCTACACCTTC
V: TRBV29-1; J: TRBJ2-4; size: -; D: TRBD1; length: 11; CDR3: CSARPDRVEYF; DNA: TGCAGCGCCCGCCCTGACAGGGTGGAGTACTTC
V: TRBV18; J: TRBJ2-5; size: once; D: -; length: 14; CDR3: CASSPPSPRETQYF; DNA: TGTGCCAGCTCACCACCGAGTCCCCGGGAGACCCAGTACTTC
V: TRBV7-8; J: TRBJ2-5; size: -; D: TRBD1; length: 16; CDR3: CASTGWGTGGEETQYF; DNA: TGTGCCAGCACTGGCTGGGGGACAGGGGGCGAAGAGACCCAGTACTTC
V: TRBV7-9; J: TRBJ2-7; size: -; D: TRBD2; length: 14; CDR3: CASSWLAGEYEQYF; DNA: TGTGCCAGCAGCTGGTTAGCGGGAGAATACGAGCAGTACTTC
V: TRBV27; J: TRBJ1-2; size: -; D: -; length: 15; CDR3: CASMRRDGNRYGYTF; DNA: TGTGCCAGCATGCGAAGGGACGGAAACCGTTATGGCTACACCTTC
V: TRBV5-5; J: TRBJ2-3; size: -; D: TRBD1; length: 16; CDR3: CASSSPGQGDTDTQYF; DNA: TGTGCCAGCAGTTCTCCGGGACAGGGGGACACAGATACGCAGTATTTT
V: TRBV7-2; J: TRBJ2-5; size: -; D: -; length: 13; CDR3: CASSPTGIETQYF; DNA: TGTGCCAGCAGCCCTACAGGGATAGAGACCCAGTACTTC
V: TRBV20-1; J: TRBJ2-7; size: -; D: -; length: 15; CDR3: CSAARISAEDYEQYF; DNA: TGCAGTGCTGCCCGGATTTCTGCGGAGGACTACGAGCAGTACTTC
V: TRBV7-9; J: TRBJ2-7; size: many; D: -; length: 14; CDR3: CASSLASRSYEQYF; DNA: TGTGCCAGCAGCTTAGCTAGCAGATCCTACGAGCAGTACTTC
V: TRBV10-2; J: TRBJ2-7; size: -; D: -; length: 13; CDR3: CASSELTVYEQYF; DNA: TGCGCCAGCAGTGAGTTGACAGTCTACGAGCAGTACTTC
V: TRBV15; J: TRBJ2-3; size: -; D: -; length: 14; CDR3: CATSRVVDESTQYF; DNA: TGTGCCACCAGCAGAGTTGTGGATGAGAGTACGCAGTATTTT
V: TRBV7-3; J: TRBJ2-5; size: -; D: -; length: 13; CDR3: CASSLTCSETQYF; DNA: TGTGCCAGCAGCTTAACGTGCTCGGAGACCCAGTACTTC
V: TRBV29-1; J: TRBJ1-2; size: few; D: -; length: 14; CDR3: CSVEGAALGYGYTF; DNA: TGCAGCGTTGAGGGAGCCGCCTTAGGTTATGGCTACACCTTC
V: TRBV5-6; J: TRBJ1-1; size: few; D: -; length: 19; CDR3: CASSFFPSFNRGMNTEAFF; DNA: TGTGCCAGCAGCTTTTTCCCCTCCTTTAATCGGGGCATGAACACTGAAGCTTTCTTT
V: TRBV29-1; J: TRBJ1-2; size: -; D: -; length: 13; CDR3: CSVEDDLGYGYTF; DNA: TGCAGCGTTGAAGATGATCTTGGCTATGGCTACACCTTC